This TCR beta chain was recovered during a study of graft-versus-host responses after intestinal transplantation. Overall study context: Recipients were given multivisceral, liver-intestinal, or isolated intestinal transplants. Anti-thymocyte globulin was used for induction in all recipients, who then took tacrolimus and steroids for roughly three years.

The CDR3 loop spans 14 amino acids. V lost 1 base and J 7 bases, leaving 11 bases between the germline ends. The germline CDR1 and CDR2 sequences are LNHDA and SQIVND (reference sequence). Findings and limits, study-wide: Recipient marrow showed GvH clones, some seen first in ileum or blood.

With respect to this clone: Its specificity is not known.

Profiled with immunoSEQ multiplex PCR; TCRdb holds only in-frame clones, not every one. The sample consists of 75,000 to 100,000 clones, approximately 95% of them appearing once. The J gene is TRBJ2-4, the V gene TRBV19; unclear D gene. The sequence was collected from a human donor who received an intestinal transplant. The specimen comprised unstimulated CD8+ T cells sorted from spleen or lymph node cells, sampled before intestinal transplant. The CDR3 DNA follows: TGTGCCAGTAGTATAGGACTCGGCGGTAACATTCAGTACTTC. Translating gives CASSIGLGGNIQYF.